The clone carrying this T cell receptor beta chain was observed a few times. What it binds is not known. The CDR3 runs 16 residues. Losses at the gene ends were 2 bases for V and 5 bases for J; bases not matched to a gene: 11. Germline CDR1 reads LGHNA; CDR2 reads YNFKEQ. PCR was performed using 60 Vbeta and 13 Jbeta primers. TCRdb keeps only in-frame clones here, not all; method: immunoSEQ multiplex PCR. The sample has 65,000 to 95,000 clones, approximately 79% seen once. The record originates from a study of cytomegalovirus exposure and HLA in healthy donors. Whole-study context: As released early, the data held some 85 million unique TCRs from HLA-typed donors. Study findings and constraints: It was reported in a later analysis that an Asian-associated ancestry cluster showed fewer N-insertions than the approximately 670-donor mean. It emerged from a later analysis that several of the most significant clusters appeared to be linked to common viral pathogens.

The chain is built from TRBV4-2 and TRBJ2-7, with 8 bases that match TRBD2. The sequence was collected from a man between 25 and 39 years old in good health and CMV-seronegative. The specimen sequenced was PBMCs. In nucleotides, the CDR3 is TGTGCCAGCAGCCAAAGATCTGGGACTAGTATCGACGAGCAGTACTTC. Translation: CASSQRSGTSIDEQYF.